The 3 T cell receptor beta chains below all came from one sample that was sequenced in a study of blood T cell repertoires in COVID-19. Clones were sequenced by immunoSEQ multiplex PCR, and TCRdb holds only the in-frame ones, with some missing. Among under 200,000 clones listed, 70% to 90% were seen once. The sequenced sample consisted of peripheral blood. The receptors shown here come from a woman aged 60-75 years with COVID-19, enrolled during active disease.

The V and J genes are TRBV7-3 and TRBJ1-2; D call uncertain. V gave up 0 bases and J gave up 8 bases, with 16 bases separating them. Germline CDR1 and CDR2: SGHTA and FQGTGA. The CDR3 runs 15 residues. In DNA, the CDR3 is TGTGCCAGCAGCTTAACCGAGGGCCCCCGAGGGGGCTACACCTTC. Residues: CASSLTEGPRGGYTF.

The rearrangement uses TRBV7-2 and TRBJ2-7; perhaps TRBD1 as D (6 bases). V was cut by 6 bases and J by 5 bases, with 17 bases left in between. Germline V lookup: CDR1 SGHTA, CDR2 FQGNSA. This CDR3 contains 14 residues. The CDR3 sequence: CASSIERGINEQYF. The DNA of the CDR3 is TGTGCCAGCAGTATAGAAAGGGGGATAAACGAGCAGTACTTC.

The gene calls are TRBV25-1 and TRBJ2-1; D possibly corresponds to TRBD1 (5 bases). Germline assignment: CDR1 MGHDK and CDR2 SYGVNS. The germline V and J ends were trimmed by 4 bases and 10 bases, with 14 bases remaining between them. CDR3 size: 13 residues. The CDR3 protein is CASSGTPVVEQFF. For the CDR3, the DNA is TGTGCCAGCAGTGGGACACCAGTAGTCGAGCAGTTCTTC.